What follows are 30 T cell receptor beta chains derived from one specimen sequenced in a study of control samples from healthy donors and cancer patients. Sequencing was performed with immunoSEQ multiplex PCR; in TCRdb, only in-frame clones are kept and a portion is missing. Among about 90,000 clones listed, about nine tenths were seen once. The sample comprised blood. These receptors were obtained from a young woman in good health.

The chain employs TRBV15 and TRBJ2-7, with a weak D call TRBD2 (5 bases). Germline values: CDR1 LNHNV, CDR2 YYDKDF (reference sequence). V was clipped by 1 base and J by 0 bases, with 10 bases between them. CDR3 length: 15 amino acids. The DNA for the CDR3 is TGTGCCACCAGCAGAGTACTGGGGAGCTCCTACGAGCAGTACTTC. Amino acid sequence: CATSRVLGSSYEQYF. Using reference TRBV15 and TRBJ2-7 for the parts outside the CDR3, the full variable domain is DAMVIQNPRYQVTQFGKPVTLSCSQTLNHNVMYWYQQKSSQAPKLLFHYYDKDFNNEADTPDNFQSRRPNTSFCFLDIRSPGLGDTAMYLCATSRVLGSSYEQYFGPGTRLTVT.

The chain combines TRBV2 with TRBJ2-1, with D perhaps being TRBD1 or TRBD2 (5 bases each). From germline, CDR1 is SNHLY and CDR2 FYNNEI. V gave up 6 bases and J gave up 4 bases, with 10 bases separating them. The CDR3 extends over 13 amino acids. CDR3 loop: CASRAGTYNEQFF. The DNA for the CDR3 is TGTGCCAGCAGGGCAGGGACGTACAATGAGCAGTTCTTC.

J is TRBJ2-7 and V is TRBV4-1; maybe TRBD2 (5 bases). The CDR3 totals 16 residues. V was pared by 0 bases and J by 2 bases, with 14 bases between. Germline assignment: CDR1 MGHRA and CDR2 YSYEKL. The CDR3 protein is CASSQDLRGRPYEQYF. CDR3 coding DNA: TGCGCCAGCAGCCAAGATCTTCGAGGGCGCCCCTACGAGCAGTACTTC.

The genes are TRBV5-6 and TRBJ2-7; D tentatively fits TRBD1 or TRBD2 (5 bases each). The length of the CDR3 is 16 residues. CDR1 SGHDT and CDR2 YYEEEE come from the germline V gene. V lost 5 bases and J 3 bases, leaving 21 bases between the germline ends. The CDR3 protein is CASRPQGAGYYYEQYF. The CDR3 DNA reads as TGTGCCAGCAGGCCTCAGGGCGCGGGCTACTACTACGAGCAGTACTTC.

The V gene is TRBV6-5, the J gene TRBJ1-1; 10 bases line up with TRBD1. Germline CDR1 MNHEY, CDR2 SVGAGI. The ends lost 2 bases at V and 1 base at J; junction bases unmatched: 1. CDR3 length equals 15 residues. The DNA of the CDR3 is TGTGCCAGCAGTTACCGGGACAGGGGGAACACTGAAGCTTTCTTT. As protein: CASSYRDRGNTEAFF.

The V gene is TRBV5-1, the J gene TRBJ2-7, with a tentative D call TRBD2 (5 bases). The germline CDR1 and CDR2 sequences are SGHRS and YFSETQ. Trimming cost V 1 base and J 1 base, with 9 bases left between them. The CDR3 totals 14 residues. The CDR3 bases are TGCGCCAGCAGCTTGACTAGGTATTCCTACGAGCAGTACTTC. Translation gives CASSLTRYSYEQYF.

The gene calls are TRBV12-3 or TRBV12-4 and TRBJ1-1, with a weak D call TRBD1 (6 bases). The CDR3 is 13 residues long. V lost 6 bases, J lost 5 bases, and 13 bases lay in between. The CDR3 protein is CASSGIQGTEAFF. The CDR3 DNA sequence: TGTGCCAGCAGCGGGATACAGGGAACTGAAGCTTTCTTT.

V usage is TRBV2 and J usage is TRBJ2-1; TRBD2 matches 9 bases. The J segment lost 3 bases and the V segment lost 6 bases, leaving 3 bases of the junction unmatched. The germline CDR1 and CDR2 sequences are SNHLY and FYNNEI. The CDR3 is 14 amino acids. CDR3 DNA sequence: TGTGCCAGCAGGAAGACTAGCGGCTACAATGAGCAGTTCTTC. As protein: CASRKTSGYNEQFF.

The chain combines TRBV5-1 with TRBJ2-5, with D perhaps matching TRBD2 (5 bases). Trimming took off 0 bases at V and 4 bases at J, with 7 bases between the two ends. The CDR3 length is 13 residues. The V gene's germline CDR1 is SGHRS and CDR2 YFSETQ. The CDR3 sequence: CASSLAGGETQYF. The CDR3 bases are TGCGCCAGCAGCTTGGCCGGAGGAGAGACCCAGTACTTC.

This clone has a single count. This sequence joins TRBV6-1 and TRBJ2-1; TRBD2 is a possible D gene (6 bases). CDR1 is MNHNS, CDR2 SASEGT, per germline. The CDR3 covers 13 residues. V gave up 2 bases and J gave up 8 bases, with 10 bases separating them. The CDR3 nucleotides read TGTGCCAGCAGTGAATTGCGGGGACATGAGCAGTTCTTC. Its translation is CASSELRGHEQFF.

The CDR3 DNA reads as TGCAGTGTCCCGCGCGGCTACGAGCAGTACTTC. Amino acids: CSVPRGYEQYF. J is TRBJ2-7 and V is TRBV20-1; D remains unclear. Germline-derived CDR1 and CDR2 are DFQATT and SNEGSKA (reference sequence). This CDR3 is built from 11 residues. The V gene lost 7 bases and the J gene lost 3 bases, with 10 bases spanning the gap.

V gene TRBV7-8 combines with J gene TRBJ1-3, with D possibly TRBD1 on 5 matching bases. The CDR3 extends over 16 amino acids. Per the germline V gene, CDR1 is SGHVS and CDR2 is FQNEAQ. Trimming took 5 bases from V and 0 from J, leaving 14 bases between them. The CDR3 nucleotides read TGTGCCAGCAGCCTATTTGACAGATTCTCTGGAAACACCATATATTTT. This codes for CASSLFDRFSGNTIYF.

The chain is built from TRBV7-9 and TRBJ1-1; possibly TRBD1 for D (6 bases). The CDR3 sequence is 15 residues long. Per germline, CDR1 SEHNR and CDR2 FQNEAQ (reference sequence). The ends were cut back, 6 bases at V and 5 bases at J, with 19 bases in the middle. The chain's CDR3 is CASSPRGEGETEAFF. DNA for the CDR3: TGTGCCAGCAGTCCCCGGGGGGAGGGGGAGACTGAAGCTTTCTTT.

The CDR3 bases are TGTGCCAGCAGTACAGGGGTGGAAAAACTGTTTTTT. Amino acid sequence: CASSTGVEKLFF. V gene TRBV2 combines with J gene TRBJ1-4; TRBD1 agrees at 7 bases. CDR1 and CDR2 (germline): SNHLY, FYNNEI. Trimming took 5 bases from V and 8 from J; bases not matched to a gene: 2. The CDR3 spans 12 residues.

The rearrangement joins TRBV6-6 to TRBJ2-1; perhaps TRBD2 as D (6 bases). Germline V lookup: CDR1 MNHNY, CDR2 SVGAGI (reference sequence). V was shortened by 5 bases and J by 4 bases, with 21 bases between the two germline ends. This CDR3 region has 17 residues. The DNA of the CDR3 is TGTGCCAGCAGTCCACGGGACTCCCGCCCGCGTTACAATGAGCAGTTCTTC. This encodes CASSPRDSRPRYNEQFF.

V is TRBV6-1 and J is TRBJ2-5; D is unclear. The V end lost 1 base, the J end lost 1 base, and 4 bases lay between the germline ends. The CDR3 has 13 residues. Germline V gives CDR1 MNHNS, CDR2 SASEGT. The CDR3 coding sequence is TGTGCCAGCAGTGAAGGGAGCCAAGAGACCCAGTACTTC. The encoded protein is CASSEGSQETQYF.

V and J are TRBV6-5 and TRBJ2-7, with D hard to call. Germline V lookup: CDR1 MNHEY, CDR2 SVGAGI. CDR3 length: 11 amino acids. The V end lost 6 bases, the J end lost 2 bases, and 5 bases lay between the germline ends. The CDR3 is CASRGTYEQYF. CDR3 in DNA: TGTGCCAGCAGAGGGACCTACGAGCAGTACTTC.

The chain uses TRBV5-5 and TRBJ1-1; D gene unclear. This CDR3 has 12 residues. The germline V and J ends were trimmed by 6 bases and 1 base, with 7 bases remaining between them. Germline V gene lookup returns CDR1 SGHKS and CDR2 YYEKEE (reference sequence). The CDR3 DNA follows: TGTGCCAGCAAGGACCAGAACACTGAAGCTTTCTTT. It specifies CASKDQNTEAFF.

The chain employs TRBV7-3 and TRBJ1-2; 9 nucleotides line up with TRBD1. The CDR3 is made up of 13 amino acids. In germline, CDR1 is SGHTA, CDR2 FQGTGA. After removal of 5 bases from V and 5 bases from J, the junction contained 3 bases not matched to a gene. The CDR3 loop is CASSPGTGYGYTF. Here the CDR3 DNA reads TGTGCCAGCAGCCCCGGGACAGGGTATGGCTACACCTTC.

J is TRBJ1-2 and V is TRBV5-4; TRBD1 might be the D (5 bases). Trimming shortened V by 2 bases and J by 13 bases, and 15 bases separated the two germline ends. The CDR3 covers 12 residues. The V gene's germline CDR1 is SGHNT and CDR2 YYREEE (reference sequence). In nucleotides, the CDR3 is TGTGCCAGCAGCTTCGGGGACGGTTTCTGCACCTTC. It encodes CASSFGDGFCTF.

This chain connects TRBV6-1 to TRBJ2-1; 8 bases line up with TRBD2. Looked up from germline, CDR1 is MNHNS and CDR2 is SASEGT. J gave up 6 bases and V 3 bases, and 7 bases lay outside the gene matches. This CDR3 region has 15 residues. CDR3 nucleotide sequence: TGTGCCAGCAGTGAGGAACGGGGGGGCGTCAATGAGCAGTTCTTC. The encoded protein is CASSEERGGVNEQFF.

CDR3 coding DNA: TGTGCCAGCAGCCGAAAGGGGGCGGGGGCGAACACCGGGGAGCTGTTTTTT. Its translation: CASSRKGAGANTGELFF. The rearrangement joins TRBV11-2 to TRBJ2-2; D could derive from TRBD1 or TRBD2 (7 bases each). CDR3 size: 17 residues. The germline V and J ends were trimmed by 5 bases and 0 bases, with 16 bases remaining between them. Per the germline V gene, CDR1 is SGHAT and CDR2 is FQNNGV.

J is TRBJ1-6 and V is TRBV7-7, with D perhaps matching TRBD1 (6 bases). In germline, CDR1 is SSHAT, CDR2 FNYEAQ (reference sequence). The CDR3 length is 13 residues. V shed 5 bases and J shed 18 bases, with 20 bases lying between them. The CDR3 DNA is TGTGCCAGCAGCCCGGGGGGGCGAACCCACTACCACTTT. It translates to CASSPGGRTHYHF. Combining the CDR3 with reference TRBV7-7 and TRBJ1-6 gives the whole variable domain GAGVSQSPRYKVTKRGQDVTLRCDPISSHATLYWYQQALGQGPEFLTYFNYEAQPDKSGLPSDRFSAERPEGSISTLTIQRTEQRDSAMYRCASSPGGRTHYHFGNGTRLTVT.

Comment on this clone: This sample includes further DNA sequences coding for the same CDR3. V is TRBV7-9 and J is TRBJ1-1, with D unclear. The germline gives CDR1 SEHNR, CDR2 FQNEAQ (reference sequence). The CDR3 runs to 13 residues. Deletions cut 1 base from V and 0 bases from J, with 3 bases between. This CDR3 reads CASSLGMNTEAFF. The CDR3 DNA sequence: TGTGCCAGCAGCTTAGGAATGAACACTGAAGCTTTCTTT.

This rearrangement joins TRBV19 to TRBJ1-2; D possibly corresponds to TRBD1 (6 bases). There are 15 residues in the CDR3. With 2 bases removed from V and 4 bases from J, the gap between germline ends came to 14 bases. CDR1 and CDR2 from the germline V gene are LNHDA and SQIVND (reference sequence). CDR3 sequence reads: CASSITSDRLYGYTF. CDR3 sequence (DNA): TGTGCCAGTAGTATAACGTCGGACAGACTCTATGGCTACACCTTC.

This clone was observed a few times. The chain employs TRBV5-4 and TRBJ2-4, with D perhaps TRBD1 (5 bases). Germline assignment: CDR1 SGHNT and CDR2 YYREEE (reference sequence). V lost 0 bases and J 4 bases, leaving 8 bases between the germline ends. The CDR3 runs 14 residues. DNA of the CDR3: TGTGCCAGCAGCTTGGCACAGGTTAAAAACATTCAGTACTTC. Amino acid sequence: CASSLAQVKNIQYF. The full variable domain, completed using reference TRBV5-4 and TRBJ2-4, is ETGVTQSPTHLIKTRGQQVTLRCSSQSGHNTVSWYQQALGQGPQFIFQYYREEENGRGNFPPRFSGLQFPNYSSELNVNALELDDSALYLCASSLAQVKNIQYFGAGTRLSVL.

This rearrangement joins TRBV18 to TRBJ1-2, with 7 bases identical to TRBD1. The CDR3 contains 16 residues. J was trimmed by 1 base and V by 8 bases; bases with no gene match: 13. The V gene's germline CDR1 is KGHSH and CDR2 LQKENI. DNA for the CDR3: TGTGCCAGCAAAAGGGGGCCAGGCACTGTTAACTATGGCTACACCTTC. Amino acid sequence: CASKRGPGTVNYGYTF.

The gene calls are TRBV29-1 and TRBJ1-1; TRBD1 agrees at 9 bases. CDR3 length equals 12 residues. Per the germline V gene, CDR1 is SQVTM and CDR2 is ANQGSEA. After removal of 6 bases from V and 8 bases from J, the junction contained 7 bases not matched to a gene. The CDR3 nucleotides are TGCAGCGTCGCAACAGGGGGCGCCGAAGCTTTCTTT. Its translation is CSVATGGAEAFF.

The V gene is TRBV4-2, the J gene TRBJ1-1; maybe TRBD1 (5 bases). Trimming removed 4 bases at V and 0 bases at J, with 9 bases between. From germline, CDR1 is LGHNA and CDR2 YNFKEQ. The CDR3 consists of 14 residues. CDR3 loop: CASSPGHLNTEAFF. For the CDR3, the DNA is TGTGCCAGCAGCCCCGGACACCTGAACACTGAAGCTTTCTTT.

This clone was detected once. The chain recombines TRBV3-1 (or the pseudogene TRBV3-2) with TRBJ2-3; D remains unclear. CDR1 is LGHDT and CDR2 is YNNKEL in the germline V gene (reference sequence). The ends were cut back, 0 bases at V and 0 bases at J, with 16 bases in the middle. This CDR3 has 18 residues. Here the CDR3 reads CASSQEGQIVESTDTQYF. The CDR3 DNA sequence: TGTGCCAGCAGCCAAGAGGGTCAGATAGTGGAGAGCACAGATACGCAGTATTTT.